This T cell receptor beta chain comes out of a study of Ad26.COV2.S vaccination and SARS-CoV-2 variants. Study conclusions and caveats: Substantial breadth in spike-specific CD8+ and CD4+ T cell responses was reportedly seen after vaccination.

Measured with immunoSEQ multiplex PCR; TCRdb has only the in-frame clones, and not every one. This table holds a few hundred thousand clones, approximately 90% found once. Indicated treatment: roughly 19 received Ad26.COV2.S at low or high dose, single or two shots; 5 received placebo; per-sample allocation not given. At day 63 after the first vaccine or placebo injection, samples were drawn. On this clone: The antigen is unknown.

The source is a person between 18 and 65 years old who received the Ad26.COV2.S COVID-19 vaccine or a placebo. The sample in question was peripheral blood, obtained in a trial of Ad26.COV2.S vaccine versus placebo.

CDR3 loop: CATSPITRSNSPLHF. The DNA of the CDR3 is TGTGCCACCAGTCCAATTACCCGTAGTAATTCACCCCTCCACTTT. The chain has TRBV15 and TRBJ1-6; D ambiguous. Germline loops: CDR1 LNHNV, CDR2 YYDKDF (reference sequence). V lost 6 bases and J 6 bases, leaving 15 bases between the germline ends. The CDR3 has 15 amino acids.